One and the same sample provided the 22 T cell receptor beta chains below, sequenced in a study of T-cell memory formation after mild COVID-19. Each CDR3 protein is one row after TCRdb ran MiXCR on the 5' RACE reads. This sample carries about 130,000 distinct CDR3 sequences, approximately 15% of them seen once, and the ten largest clones take approximately 5.2%. Sample: PBMCs or a T cell subset sorted from them (not recorded which). These receptors were obtained from a man aged 18 to 29 who had mild COVID-19 (a few samples of this study predate the infection). Cell type and time point are not known.

The chain employs TRBV7-9 and TRBJ2-5; a possible D gene is TRBD1 (5 bases). V gave up 3 bases and J gave up 2 bases, with 13 bases separating them. Germline V CDR1 and CDR2: SEHNR, FQNEAQ (reference sequence). This CDR3 is 15 amino acids long. The CDR3 protein is CASSFVTGRQETQYF. CDR3 coding DNA: TGTGCCAGCAGCTTTGTCACAGGCCGACAAGAGACCCAGTACTTC.

The chain recombines TRBV28 with TRBJ1-2, with a weak D call TRBD1 (5 bases). The CDR3 contains 14 residues. The V end was cut by 6 bases, the J end by 5 bases, with 16 bases between. Germline CDR1 is MDHEN and CDR2 is SYDVKM. The CDR3 nucleotides are TGTGCCAGCAGGACCCCCGGGGGGATTTATGGCTACACCTTC. This encodes CASRTPGGIYGYTF.

This clonotype was found a few times. The chain combines TRBV7-9 with TRBJ1-5; 10 nucleotides match TRBD1. The germline CDR1 and CDR2 sequences are SEHNR and FQNEAQ (reference sequence). CDR3 size: 14 residues. After removal of 3 bases from V and 5 bases from J, the junction contained 1 base not matched to a gene. In nucleotides, the CDR3 is TGTGCCAGCAGCTTCGGACAGGGGGATCAGCCCCAGCATTTT. It specifies CASSFGQGDQPQHF.

The chain links TRBV20-1 to TRBJ2-5; 7 bases fit TRBD2. The CDR3 is 16 residues long. The J segment lost 0 bases and the V segment lost 7 bases, leaving 14 bases of the junction unmatched. Germline CDR1 is DFQATT and CDR2 is SNEGSKA (reference sequence). The CDR3, as DNA: TGCAGTGTCTGGGGGGGAGGGGCCTCGTACCAAGAGACCCAGTACTTC. Protein product: CSVWGGGASYQETQYF.

This clonotype was counted only a few times. The V gene is TRBV28, the J gene TRBJ2-7; no firm D call. The length of the CDR3 is 14 residues. Germline V gives CDR1 MDHEN, CDR2 SYDVKM. The germline V and J ends were trimmed by 5 bases and 0 bases, with 11 bases remaining between them. CDR3: CASSLRRTSYEQYF. In DNA, the CDR3 is TGTGCCAGCAGTCTTCGACGGACCTCCTACGAGCAGTACTTC.

The chain recombines TRBV5-6 with TRBJ2-1; D may match TRBD1 or TRBD2 (5 bases each). The CDR3 totals 15 residues. V shed 0 bases and J shed 5 bases, with 12 bases lying between them. The V gene's germline CDR1 is SGHDT and CDR2 YYEEEE. Written as DNA, the CDR3 is TGTGCCAGCAGCTTGGTGTCCAGGGACGACAATGAGCAGTTCTTC. This sequence encodes CASSLVSRDDNEQFF.

The chain is built from TRBV29-1 and TRBJ2-2; the match to TRBD2 covers 7 bases. V lost 3 bases, J lost 0 bases, and 1 base stayed unmatched. This CDR3 has 14 amino acids. Germline V gene data show CDR1 as SQVTM and CDR2 as ANQGSEA. CDR3 DNA sequence: TGCAGCGTTGACGCGGGGGCGAACACCGGGGAGCTGTTTTTT. It translates to CSVDAGANTGELFF.

This clonotype was seen a single time. V is TRBV12-3 or TRBV12-4 and J is TRBJ2-7; 10 bases are a match to TRBD1. V shed 6 bases, J shed 3 bases, and the junction held 8 bases outside the gene matches. CDR3 length: 15 residues. The CDR3 bases are TGTGCCAGCAGCCTGGGACAGGGGTTCCTCTACGAGCAGTACGTC. Its protein product is CASSLGQGFLYEQYV.

This chain links TRBV12-3 or TRBV12-4 with TRBJ2-3, with a tentative D call TRBD2 (5 bases). Trimming removed 3 bases at V and 1 base at J, with 8 bases between. The CDR3 is 14 amino acids. DNA for the CDR3: TGTGCCAGCAGTTTCCAGGAGGGCACAGATACGCAGTATTTT. It specifies CASSFQEGTDTQYF.

This clonotype was seen a few times. The chain is built from TRBV27 and TRBJ2-3; possibly TRBD2 for D (5 bases). The CDR3 has 15 amino acids. Between the trimmed V and J ends, which lost 6 bases and 4 bases, there was a span of 17 bases. CDR1 and CDR2 (germline): MNHEY, SMNVEV (reference sequence). The CDR3 coding sequence is TGTGCCAGCAGCTGGCGGGCCCTATTACCAGATACGCAGTATTTT. It encodes CASSWRALLPDTQYF.

The chain recombines TRBV6-5 with TRBJ1-2, with D maybe TRBD1 (6 bases). Between the trimmed V and J ends, which lost 2 bases and 8 bases, there was a span of 9 bases. This CDR3 spans 12 amino acids. Germline CDR1 is MNHEY and CDR2 is SVGAGI. CDR3 in amino acids: CASSYRGNGYTF. DNA of the CDR3: TGTGCCAGCAGTTACAGGGGGAACGGCTACACCTTC.

This clonotype was detected ten times or more. The V and J genes are TRBV20-1 and TRBJ1-2; TRBD1 matches 8 bases. CDR1 and CDR2 (germline): DFQATT, SNEGSKA (reference sequence). The junction had 4 bases not matched to a gene; V was cut back by 6 bases and J by 4 bases. CDR3 length: 12 amino acids. The CDR3 protein is CSATDRGYGYTF. As DNA, the CDR3 is TGCAGTGCAACCGACAGGGGCTATGGCTACACCTTC.

The rearrangement joins TRBV5-1 to TRBJ2-3, with D hard to call. The CDR3 extends over 14 amino acids. V lost 7 bases and J 1 base, leaving 13 bases between the germline ends. Looked up from germline, CDR1 is SGHRS and CDR2 is YFSETQ. For the CDR3, the DNA is TGCGCCAGCCAAACAGCGCTTCGCACAGATACGCAGTATTTT. It yields the protein CASQTALRTDTQYF.

This clonotype was picked up a small number of times. The rearrangement joins TRBV6-5 to TRBJ2-5; D is unresolved. This CDR3 contains 13 residues. The ends were cut back, 2 bases at V and 4 bases at J, with 8 bases in the middle. The germline V gene encodes CDR1 MNHEY and CDR2 SVGAGI. CDR3: CASSYTIRETQYF. The CDR3 DNA sequence: TGTGCCAGCAGTTACACAATCCGAGAGACCCAGTACTTC.

This clonotype was observed a few times. The rearrangement links TRBV12-3 or TRBV12-4 to TRBJ1-6; the D gene is possibly TRBD1 (5 bases). Trimming removed 4 bases at V and 5 bases at J, with 15 bases between. CDR3 length equals 16 residues. The CDR3, as DNA: TGTGCCAGCAGTTCCCGGGACCCCAAGGATAATTCACCCCTCCACTTT. Translating it yields CASSSRDPKDNSPLHF.

V gene TRBV6-6 combines with J gene TRBJ2-7; D may match TRBD1 or TRBD2 (5 bases each). Germline values: CDR1 MNHNY, CDR2 SVGAGI (reference sequence). With 7 bases removed from V and 3 bases from J, the gap between germline ends came to 13 bases. The CDR3 loop spans 13 amino acids. Here the CDR3 DNA reads TGTGCCAGCACTCAACCAGGGAGCTACGAGCAGTACTTC. This sequence encodes CASTQPGSYEQYF.

This clonotype was recorded many times. The chain recombines TRBV5-1 with TRBJ2-4, with D tentatively TRBD2 (5 bases). Germline lookup yields CDR1 SGHRS and CDR2 YFSETQ. Trimming pared 0 bases from V and 9 bases from J, leaving 16 bases between. The CDR3 is 15 amino acids. DNA of the CDR3: TGCGCCAGCAGCTTGGCCGGGGTAGGATCGGGCATTCAGTACTTC. Protein: CASSLAGVGSGIQYF.

In this sample, this clonotype turned up a few times. The chain carries TRBV7-2 and TRBJ2-7; 9 nucleotides agree with TRBD1. V shed 5 bases and J 4 bases; nucleotides not matched to a gene: 12. CDR1 and CDR2 (germline): SGHTA, FQGNSA. The CDR3 consists of 16 residues. CDR3 in amino acids: CASSQTPGQGTYEQYF. In nucleotides, the CDR3 is TGTGCCAGCAGCCAAACTCCGGGACAGGGAACTTACGAGCAGTACTTC.

V is TRBV24-1 and J is TRBJ2-7; 9 nucleotides match TRBD1. V was pared by 12 bases and J by 9 bases, with 17 bases of the junction left unmatched. The CDR3 extends over 14 amino acids. Germline CDR1 is KGHDR and CDR2 is SFDVKD. The CDR3 sequence: CAPRDRASTKGQYV. For the CDR3, the DNA is TGTGCCCCTCGGGACAGGGCCTCTACGAAGGGGCAGTACGTC.

This clonotype has a handful of counts. The rearrangement uses TRBV7-9 and TRBJ1-6; tentatively, D is TRBD1 (5 bases). V lost 5 bases and J lost 6, with 11 bases in between. CDR3 length: 14 residues. Germline V lookup: CDR1 SEHNR, CDR2 FQNEAQ (reference sequence). DNA of the CDR3: TGTGCCAGCAGCGGCCGGGACTTTAATTCACCCCTCCACTTT. This encodes CASSGRDFNSPLHF.

This clonotype was detected only a few times. This sequence joins TRBV29-1 and TRBJ1-1, with 7 bases fitting TRBD1. The length of the CDR3 is 15 residues. CDR1 and CDR2 from the germline V gene are SQVTM and ANQGSEA. The V and J ends lost 5 bases and 0 bases, in that order; junction bases with no gene match: 9. The CDR3 bases are TGCAGCGTTCGGGACAGCGCGTCCATGAACACTGAAGCTTTCTTT. Its protein is CSVRDSASMNTEAFF.

This clonotype was observed a handful of times. This rearrangement joins TRBV5-1 to TRBJ2-1, with TRBD2 matching 10 bases. This CDR3 spans 14 amino acids. Germline V CDR1 and CDR2: SGHRS, YFSETQ. The J segment lost 4 bases and the V segment lost 4 bases, leaving 2 bases of the junction unmatched. CDR3 DNA sequence: TGCGCCAGCAGCGGGGGACTAGCGTACAATGAGCAGTTCTTC. This sequence encodes CASSGGLAYNEQFF.